These 9 T cell receptor beta chains originate from one sample sequenced in a study of cytomegalovirus exposure and HLA in healthy donors. The PCR employed 60 Vbeta primers together with 13 Jbeta primers. Libraries were prepared by immunoSEQ multiplex PCR; TCRdb keeps only in-frame clonotypes and omits some of them. Here the sample spans fewer than 250,000 clones, about 79% being singletons. The sample taken for sequencing was PBMCs. The source of these receptors is a man aged 18 to 35 in good health and CMV-seronegative.

CDR3 sequence reads: CATSTLPGNTEAFF. The CDR3 DNA reads as TGTGCCACCAGCACCCTTCCGGGTAACACTGAAGCTTTCTTT. The rearrangement links TRBV15 to TRBJ1-1; D remains unclear. Between the trimmed V and J ends, which lost 4 bases and 2 bases, there was a span of 11 bases. Germline-derived CDR1 and CDR2 are LNHNV and YYDKDF (reference sequence). The CDR3 is 14 amino acids. Filled out from reference TRBV15 and TRBJ1-1, the complete variable domain reads DAMVIQNPRYQVTQFGKPVTLSCSQTLNHNVMYWYQQKSSQAPKLLFHYYDKDFNNEADTPDNFQSRRPNTSFCFLDIRSPGLGDTAMYLCATSTLPGNTEAFFGQGTRLTVV.

The genes are TRBV15 and TRBJ2-5; 11 bases line up with TRBD1. Germline CDR1 is LNHNV and CDR2 is YYDKDF (reference sequence). The CDR3 covers 16 residues. The trim removed 1 base at V and 3 bases at J, leaving 4 bases unmatched. The CDR3 DNA sequence: TGTGCCACCAGCAGAGGGACAGGGGGCTGGGAAGAGACCCAGTACTTC. This codes for CATSRGTGGWEETQYF.

The chain has TRBV9 and TRBJ2-5, with 11 bases that match TRBD2. CDR1 is SGDLS, CDR2 YYNGEE, per germline. CDR3 length: 16 residues. V shed 3 bases and J 2 bases; nucleotides not matched to a gene: 6. CDR3 in amino acids: CASSAGTSGSQETQYF. CDR3 nucleotides: TGTGCCAGCAGCGCGGGAACTAGCGGGAGTCAAGAGACCCAGTACTTC.

V usage is TRBV9 and J usage is TRBJ2-3, with TRBD2 matching 8 bases. CDR1 and CDR2 (germline): SGDLS, YYNGEE. V dropped 0 bases and J dropped 6; count of bases not matched to a gene: 3. This CDR3 comprises 14 residues. Here the CDR3 reads CASSVDGGVDTQYF. Written as DNA, the CDR3 is TGTGCCAGCAGCGTAGACGGGGGGGTGGATACGCAGTATTTT.

The V gene is TRBV11-3, the J gene TRBJ2-1, with 9 positions matching TRBD1. This CDR3 has 16 residues. The germline V gene encodes CDR1 SGHNT and CDR2 YENEEA. Losses at the gene ends were 4 bases for V and 3 bases for J; bases not matched to a gene: 7. The CDR3 region has the DNA TGTGCCAGCAGCTCTCCCGGGACAGGGCACTACAATGAGCAGTTCTTC. Translation: CASSSPGTGHYNEQFF.

This clone appeared a single time. This chain links TRBV28 with TRBJ1-4; D call uncertain. Per the germline V gene, CDR1 is MDHEN and CDR2 is SYDVKM. The V end lost 4 bases, the J end lost 8 bases, and 14 bases lay between the germline ends. The CDR3 spans 14 residues. The CDR3 DNA reads as TGTGCCAGCAGTTCCTCGGGAAGCAACGAAAAACTGTTTTTT. This sequence encodes CASSSSGSNEKLFF. Using reference TRBV28 and TRBJ1-4 for the parts outside the CDR3, the full variable domain is DVKVTQSSRYLVKRTGEKVFLECVQDMDHENMFWYRQDPGLGLRLIYFSYDVKMKEKGDIPEGYSVSREKKERFSLILESASTNQTSMYLCASSSSGSNEKLFFGSGTQLSVL.

This clone appeared once. The chain joins TRBV19 to TRBJ2-3; 11 nucleotides line up with TRBD2. V dropped 2 bases and J dropped 3; count of bases not matched to a gene: 4. Per the germline V gene, CDR1 is LNHDA and CDR2 is SQIVND (reference sequence). There are 16 residues in the CDR3. The chain's CDR3 is CASSITSGRGTDTQYF. CDR3 coding DNA: TGTGCCAGTAGTATAACTAGCGGGAGAGGGACAGATACGCAGTATTTT.

The chain links TRBV6-5 to TRBJ1-5; TRBD1 might be the D (6 bases). Trimming took 6 bases from V and 5 from J, leaving 14 bases between them. Germline V lookup: CDR1 MNHEY, CDR2 SVGAGI. The CDR3 totals 14 residues. CDR3 sequence reads: CASSPGQAYQPQHF. The DNA for the CDR3 is TGTGCCAGCAGCCCGGGACAAGCTTATCAGCCCCAGCATTTT.

V gene TRBV7-2 combines with J gene TRBJ1-2, with TRBD1 matching over 9 bases. CDR3 length equals 15 residues. Germline V gives CDR1 SGHTA, CDR2 FQGNSA. Trimming cost V 4 bases and J 3 bases; bases outside gene matches: 6. The chain's CDR3 is CASSSQGADYYGYTF. Written as DNA, the CDR3 is TGTGCCAGCAGCTCACAGGGGGCGGACTACTATGGCTACACCTTC. Combining the CDR3 with reference TRBV7-2 and TRBJ1-2 gives the whole variable domain GAGVSQSPSNKVTEKGKDVELRCDPISGHTALYWYRQSLGQGLEFLIYFQGNSAPDKSGLPSDRFSAERTGGSVSTLTIQRTQQEDSAVYLCASSSQGADYYGYTFGSGTRLTVV.